The 15 T cell receptor beta chains below all came from one sample that was sequenced in a study of identical twins. Each CDR3 protein gets one entry after TCRdb re-called the 5' RACE reads with MiXCR. This table holds 300,000 to 400,000 distinct CDR3 sequences, roughly 9% found once. The material sequenced was naive T cells sorted from blood. The receptors derive from a woman aged 45 to 65 in good health.

This clonotype was detected a few times. The CDR3 DNA reads as TGCGCCAGCAGCTGGGAGGACTCTGGAAACACCATATATTTT. It yields the protein CASSWEDSGNTIYF. This chain uses TRBV5-1 with TRBJ1-3; no clear D gene. The CDR3 covers 14 residues. Germline V gene data show CDR1 as SGHRS and CDR2 as YFSETQ. Trimming removed 3 bases from V and 0 bases from J, with 7 bases in between.

The chain has TRBV20-1 and TRBJ2-6; 10 bases line up with TRBD2. CDR3 length: 16 amino acids. In germline, CDR1 is DFQATT, CDR2 SNEGSKA (reference sequence). V was clipped by 6 bases and J by 2 bases; unmatched bases: 7. The CDR3 protein is CSASLAGRPGANVLTF. The CDR3, as DNA: TGCAGTGCCTCACTAGCGGGGAGGCCTGGGGCCAACGTCCTGACTTTC.

The chain uses TRBV28 and TRBJ2-7, with D possibly TRBD2 on 6 matching bases. Germline CDR1 reads MDHEN; CDR2 reads SYDVKM. Trimming stripped 2 bases from V and 3 bases from J, with 8 bases between. CDR3 length: 13 amino acids. CDR3 amino acids: CASSLGTHYEQYV. CDR3 bases: TGTGCCAGCAGTTTAGGGACTCACTACGAGCAGTACGTC.

This clonotype was seen a handful of times. The V and J genes are TRBV7-2 and TRBJ2-1, with D tentatively TRBD2 (5 bases). V lost 5 bases and J 7 bases, leaving 24 bases between the germline ends. The length of the CDR3 is 17 residues. Germline CDR1 and CDR2: SGHTA and FQGNSA. The CDR3 DNA follows: TGTGCCAGCAGCCCAGGTTCAGATGGGTCAAGAGGGAATGAGCAGTTCTTC. This translates into CASSPGSDGSRGNEQFF.

This clonotype has at least ten counts. The chain recombines TRBV4-2 with TRBJ2-2, with 7 bases that match TRBD1. V trimming: 0 bases; J trimming: 5 bases; junction bases outside the gene matches: 12. Germline CDR1 reads LGHNA; CDR2 reads YNFKEQ. The CDR3 is made up of 18 amino acids. Written as DNA, the CDR3 is TGTGCCAGCAGCCAAGAATTAGGCCAGGGGGACGGTACCGGGGAGCTGTTTTTT. Translating it yields CASSQELGQGDGTGELFF.

The rearrangement uses TRBV29-1 and TRBJ2-2; 15 bases align to TRBD2. CDR1 is SQVTM and CDR2 is ANQGSEA in the germline V gene. The CDR3 totals 18 residues. Trimming removed 5 bases from V and 3 bases from J; junction bases left unmatched: 10. The CDR3 sequence: CSVRFGLAGGPDTGELFF. DNA of the CDR3: TGCAGCGTTCGCTTCGGACTAGCGGGAGGGCCGGACACCGGGGAGCTGTTTTTT.

This clonotype was counted many times. This rearrangement joins TRBV20-1 to TRBJ1-2; no clear D. Per germline, CDR1 DFQATT and CDR2 SNEGSKA (reference sequence). V was trimmed by 1 base and J by 8 bases, leaving 11 bases between them. The CDR3 has 12 residues. DNA for the CDR3: TGCAGTGCTAGAGTTCTAGTCGGCGGCTACACCTTC. This sequence encodes CSARVLVGGYTF.

This clonotype appeared many times. This chain joins TRBV20-1 and TRBJ1-1; no firm D call. The CDR3 has 17 amino acids. The germline CDR1 and CDR2 sequences are DFQATT and SNEGSKA (reference sequence). V was clipped by 1 base and J by 4 bases, with 22 bases between them. CDR3 sequence reads: CSARVHRREGGGTEAFF. In DNA, the CDR3 is TGCAGTGCTAGAGTCCACCGCCGGGAGGGAGGAGGCACTGAAGCTTTCTTT.

This clonotype has only a few counts. The chain joins TRBV20-1 to TRBJ2-3; 9 nucleotides align to TRBD2. In germline, CDR1 is DFQATT, CDR2 SNEGSKA (reference sequence). There are 15 residues in the CDR3. The trim removed 6 bases at V and 4 bases at J, leaving 11 bases unmatched. CDR3 amino acids: CSATHSAGGPDTQYF. The DNA of the CDR3 is TGCAGTGCAACCCACTCAGCGGGAGGCCCAGATACGCAGTATTTT.

There are many counts of this clonotype. The chain recombines TRBV20-1 with TRBJ2-5; either TRBD1 or TRBD2 may supply D (5 bases each). Germline V gene lookup returns CDR1 DFQATT and CDR2 SNEGSKA (reference sequence). V lost 1 base and J 0 bases, leaving 15 bases between the germline ends. The CDR3 consists of 16 residues. The CDR3 bases are TGCAGTGCTAGAGCCCTCGGGCTGGGGGACCAAGAGACCCAGTACTTC. Translation gives CSARALGLGDQETQYF.

This clonotype was detected only a few times. The chain links TRBV20-1 to TRBJ2-7; 7 bases align to TRBD1. Germline values: CDR1 DFQATT, CDR2 SNEGSKA (reference sequence). Trimming at V came to 7 bases and at J to 5 bases, leaving 8 bases not matched to a gene. The CDR3 covers 12 residues. In nucleotides, the CDR3 is TGCAGTGTTGACAGGGTGCAGCACGAGCAGTACTTC. Its translation: CSVDRVQHEQYF.

The V call is TRBV6-5, the J call TRBJ1-2; TRBD1 might be the D (5 bases). The CDR3 contains 12 residues. CDR1 and CDR2 from the germline V gene are MNHEY and SVGAGI. V lost 8 bases, J lost 8 bases, and 15 bases lay in between. CDR3 coding DNA: TGTGCCAGCCGCTCAGGGCTGGTGGGCTACACCTTC. It codes for CASRSGLVGYTF.

The rearrangement joins TRBV29-1 to TRBJ2-1; possibly TRBD2 for D (6 bases). The CDR3 totals 17 residues. Germline V gene lookup returns CDR1 SQVTM and CDR2 ANQGSEA. The germline V and J ends were trimmed by 4 bases and 0 bases, with 19 bases remaining between them. For the CDR3, the DNA is TGCAGCGTTGCGGGTATGGCGGGATCGAGCTCCTACAATGAGCAGTTCTTC. It translates to CSVAGMAGSSSYNEQFF.

The V gene is TRBV19, the J gene TRBJ2-1; TRBD1 is a possible D gene (5 bases). The CDR3 is 13 residues long. CDR1 is LNHDA and CDR2 is SQIVND in the germline V gene (reference sequence). Deletions cut 5 bases from V and 7 bases from J, with 12 bases between. The CDR3 region has the DNA TGTGCCAGTAGTGCTCAGGGTTTGAATGAGCAGTTCTTC. Its translation: CASSAQGLNEQFF.

This clonotype was recorded many times. This rearrangement joins TRBV11-1 to TRBJ2-1, with D possibly being TRBD2 (5 bases). Germline values: CDR1 SGHAT, CDR2 FQDESV (reference sequence). The CDR3 is 15 amino acids. V lost 6 bases and J 6 bases, leaving 18 bases between the germline ends. CDR3 sequence: CASRYGGVRGNEQFF. The CDR3 DNA is TGTGCCAGCAGGTACGGAGGAGTCCGGGGCAATGAGCAGTTCTTC.